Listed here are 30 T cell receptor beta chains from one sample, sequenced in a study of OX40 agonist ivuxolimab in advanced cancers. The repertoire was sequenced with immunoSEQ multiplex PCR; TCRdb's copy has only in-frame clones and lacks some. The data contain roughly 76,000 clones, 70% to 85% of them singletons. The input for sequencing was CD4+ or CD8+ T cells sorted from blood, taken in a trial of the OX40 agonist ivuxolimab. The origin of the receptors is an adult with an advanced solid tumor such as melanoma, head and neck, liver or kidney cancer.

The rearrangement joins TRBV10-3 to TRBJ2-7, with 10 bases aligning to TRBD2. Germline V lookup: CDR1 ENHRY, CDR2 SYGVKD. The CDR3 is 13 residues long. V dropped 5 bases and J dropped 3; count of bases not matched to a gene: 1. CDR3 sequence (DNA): TGTGCCATCAGTCTAGCGGGGGACTACGAGCAGTACTTC. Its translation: CAISLAGDYEQYF.

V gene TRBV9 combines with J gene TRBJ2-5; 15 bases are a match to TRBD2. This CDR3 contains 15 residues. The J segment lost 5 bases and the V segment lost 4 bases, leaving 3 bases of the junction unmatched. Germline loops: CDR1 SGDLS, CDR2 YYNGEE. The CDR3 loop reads CASSPGTSGGETQYF. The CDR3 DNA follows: TGTGCCAGCAGCCCTGGGACTAGCGGGGGGGAGACCCAGTACTTC.

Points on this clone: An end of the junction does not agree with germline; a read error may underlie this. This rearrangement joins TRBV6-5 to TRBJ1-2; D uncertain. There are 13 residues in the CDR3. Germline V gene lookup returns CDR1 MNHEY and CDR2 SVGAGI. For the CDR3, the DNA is TGCGCCAGCGCGCCGTCCCCTAACTATGGCTACACCTTC. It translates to CASAPSPNYGYTF.

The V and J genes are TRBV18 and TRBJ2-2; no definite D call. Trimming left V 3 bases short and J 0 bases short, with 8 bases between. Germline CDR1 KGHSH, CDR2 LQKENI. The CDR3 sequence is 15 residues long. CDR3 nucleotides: TGTGCCAGCTCACCCTCGACGGCGAACACCGGGGAGCTGTTTTTT. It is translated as CASSPSTANTGELFF.

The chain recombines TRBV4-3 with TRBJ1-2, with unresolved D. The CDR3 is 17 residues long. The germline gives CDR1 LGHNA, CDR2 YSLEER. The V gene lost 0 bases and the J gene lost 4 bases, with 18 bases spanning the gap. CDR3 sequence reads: CASSQDPPGTLSYGYTF. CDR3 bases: TGCGCCAGCAGCCAAGATCCCCCGGGAACTCTCTCCTATGGCTACACCTTC.

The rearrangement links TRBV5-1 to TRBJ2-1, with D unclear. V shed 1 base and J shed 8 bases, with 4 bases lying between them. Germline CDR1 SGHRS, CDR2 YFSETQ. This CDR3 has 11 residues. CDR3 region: CASSLFYEQFF. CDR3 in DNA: TGCGCCAGCAGCTTGTTCTATGAGCAGTTCTTC.

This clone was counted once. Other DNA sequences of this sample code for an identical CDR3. Here the CDR3 reads CASSLTGVGNTIYF. The CDR3 coding sequence is TGTGCCAGCAGCCTAACAGGGGTTGGAAACACCATATATTTT. J is TRBJ1-3 and V is TRBV6-6; 7 bases align to TRBD1. Trimming cost V 6 bases and J 3 bases; bases outside gene matches: 5. This CDR3 has 14 residues. Looked up from germline, CDR1 is MNHNY and CDR2 is SVGAGI (reference sequence).

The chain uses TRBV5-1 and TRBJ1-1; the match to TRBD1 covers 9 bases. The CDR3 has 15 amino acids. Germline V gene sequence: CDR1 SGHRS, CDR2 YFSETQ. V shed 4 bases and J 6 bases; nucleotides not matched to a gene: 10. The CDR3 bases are TGCGCCAGCAGCGCCTGGGACAGGGTAGGACCTGAAGCTTTCTTT. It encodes CASSAWDRVGPEAFF. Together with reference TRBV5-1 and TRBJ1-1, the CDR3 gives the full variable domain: KAGVTQTPRYLIKTRGQQVTLSCSPISGHRSVSWYQQTPGQGLQFLFEYFSETQRNKGNFPGRFSGRQFSNSRSEMNVSTLELGDSALYLCASSAWDRVGPEAFFGQGTRLTVV.

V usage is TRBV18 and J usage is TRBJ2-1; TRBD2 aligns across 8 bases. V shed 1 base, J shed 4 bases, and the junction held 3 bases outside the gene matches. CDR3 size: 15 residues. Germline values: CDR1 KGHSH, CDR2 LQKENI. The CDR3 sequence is CASSPRIAGYNEQFF. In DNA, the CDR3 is TGTGCCAGCTCACCACGGATAGCGGGGTACAATGAGCAGTTCTTC.

The CDR3 DNA reads TGTGCCAGCAGCTATACAGGGGTCGGAAACACCATATATTTT. Its translation: CASSYTGVGNTIYF. The J gene is TRBJ1-3, the V gene TRBV5-5, with 7 bases lining up with TRBD1. Germline trimming cut 3 bases from V and 4 bases from J; bases unmatched to any gene: 4. The CDR3 has 14 amino acids. CDR1 SGHKS and CDR2 YYEKEE come from the germline V gene (reference sequence).

CDR3 amino acids: CASSQGASGNTIYF. CDR3 sequence (DNA): TGCGCCAGCAGCCAAGGAGCCTCTGGAAACACCATATATTTT. The chain joins TRBV4-3 to TRBJ1-3; D unresolved. V shed 1 base and J shed 0 bases, with 4 bases lying between them. Germline V gives CDR1 LGHNA, CDR2 YSLEER. The CDR3 runs to 14 residues.

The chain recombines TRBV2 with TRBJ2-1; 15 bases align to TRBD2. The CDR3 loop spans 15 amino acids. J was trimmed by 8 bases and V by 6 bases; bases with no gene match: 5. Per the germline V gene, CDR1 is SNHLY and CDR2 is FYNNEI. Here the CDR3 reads CASRRTSGGVYEQFF. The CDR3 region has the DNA TGTGCCAGCAGGCGGACTAGCGGGGGGGTCTATGAGCAGTTCTTC.

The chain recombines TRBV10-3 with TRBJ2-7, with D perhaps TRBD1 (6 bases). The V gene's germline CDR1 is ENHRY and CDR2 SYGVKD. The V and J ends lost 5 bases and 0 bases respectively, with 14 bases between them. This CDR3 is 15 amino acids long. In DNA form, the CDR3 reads TGTGCCATCAGTTCCGCCACAGGGAGCTCCTACGAGCAGTACTTC. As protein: CAISSATGSSYEQYF.

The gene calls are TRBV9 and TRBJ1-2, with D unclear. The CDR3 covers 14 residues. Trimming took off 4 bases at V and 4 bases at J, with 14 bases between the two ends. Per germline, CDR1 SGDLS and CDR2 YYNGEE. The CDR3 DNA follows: TGTGCCAGCAGCCCCTTGGGCGAGTCCTATGGCTACACCTTC. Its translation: CASSPLGESYGYTF.

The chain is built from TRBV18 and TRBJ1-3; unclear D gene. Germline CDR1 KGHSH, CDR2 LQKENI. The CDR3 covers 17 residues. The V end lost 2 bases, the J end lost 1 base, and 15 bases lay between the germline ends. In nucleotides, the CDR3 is TGTGCCAGCTCACCATCGCCCCGGGTCGGGTCTGGAAACACCATATATTTT. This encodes CASSPSPRVGSGNTIYF.

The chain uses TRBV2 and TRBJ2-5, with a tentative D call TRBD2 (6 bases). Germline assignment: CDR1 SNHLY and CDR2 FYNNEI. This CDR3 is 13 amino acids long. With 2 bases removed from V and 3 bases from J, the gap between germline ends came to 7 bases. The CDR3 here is CASSETGEETQYF. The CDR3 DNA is TGTGCCAGCAGTGAAACGGGGGAAGAGACCCAGTACTTC.

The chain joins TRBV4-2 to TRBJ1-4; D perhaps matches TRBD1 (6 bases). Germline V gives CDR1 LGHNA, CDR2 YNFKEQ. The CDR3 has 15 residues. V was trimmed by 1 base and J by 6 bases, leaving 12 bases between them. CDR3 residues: CASSQGTGADEKLFF. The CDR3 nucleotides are TGTGCCAGCAGCCAAGGGACGGGGGCGGATGAAAAACTGTTTTTT.

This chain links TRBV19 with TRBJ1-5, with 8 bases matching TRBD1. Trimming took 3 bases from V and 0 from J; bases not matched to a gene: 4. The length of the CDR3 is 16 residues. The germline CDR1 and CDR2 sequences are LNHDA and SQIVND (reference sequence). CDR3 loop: CASSMRQGASNQPQHF. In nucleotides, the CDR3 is TGTGCCAGTAGTATGAGGCAGGGGGCTAGCAATCAGCCCCAGCATTTT.

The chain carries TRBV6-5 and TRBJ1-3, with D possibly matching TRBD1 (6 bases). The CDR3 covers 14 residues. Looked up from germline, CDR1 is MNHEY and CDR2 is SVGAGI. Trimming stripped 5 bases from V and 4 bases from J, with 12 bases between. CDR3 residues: CASSLDRLGNTIYF. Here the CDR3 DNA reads TGTGCCAGCAGTCTAGACAGGCTCGGAAACACCATATATTTT.

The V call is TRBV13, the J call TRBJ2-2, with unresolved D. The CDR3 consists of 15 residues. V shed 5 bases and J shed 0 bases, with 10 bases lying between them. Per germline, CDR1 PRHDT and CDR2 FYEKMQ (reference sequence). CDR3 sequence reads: CASSSWTTNTGELFF. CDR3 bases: TGTGCCAGCAGCAGCTGGACCACGAACACCGGGGAGCTGTTTTTT.

CDR3 in amino acids: CASSRRGNTEAFF. Here the CDR3 DNA reads TGTGCCAGCAGCCGGCGGGGGAACACTGAAGCTTTCTTT. J is TRBJ1-1 and V is TRBV7-3; no clear D gene. In germline, CDR1 is SGHTA, CDR2 FQGTGA. The CDR3 is 13 amino acids. Trimming cost V 5 bases and J 1 base, with 8 bases left between them.

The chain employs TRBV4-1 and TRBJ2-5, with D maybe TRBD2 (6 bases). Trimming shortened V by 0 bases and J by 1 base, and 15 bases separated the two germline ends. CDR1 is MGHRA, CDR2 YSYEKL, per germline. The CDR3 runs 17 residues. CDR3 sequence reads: CASSQDSSLASQETQYF. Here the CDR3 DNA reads TGCGCCAGCAGCCAAGATTCGAGCCTAGCGAGCCAAGAGACCCAGTACTTC.

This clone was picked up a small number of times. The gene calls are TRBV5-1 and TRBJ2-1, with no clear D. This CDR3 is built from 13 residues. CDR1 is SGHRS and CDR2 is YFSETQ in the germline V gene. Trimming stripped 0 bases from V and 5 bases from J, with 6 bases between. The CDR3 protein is CASSLAMDNEQFF. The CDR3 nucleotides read TGCGCCAGCAGCTTGGCCATGGACAATGAGCAGTTCTTC.

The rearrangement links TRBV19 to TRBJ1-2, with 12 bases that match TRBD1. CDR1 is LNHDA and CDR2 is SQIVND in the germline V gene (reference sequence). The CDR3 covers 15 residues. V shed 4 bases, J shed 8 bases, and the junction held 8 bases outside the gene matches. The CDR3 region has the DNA TGTGCCAGTAGTACCCGGGACAGGGGGCGCCGGGGCTACACCTTC. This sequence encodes CASSTRDRGRRGYTF.

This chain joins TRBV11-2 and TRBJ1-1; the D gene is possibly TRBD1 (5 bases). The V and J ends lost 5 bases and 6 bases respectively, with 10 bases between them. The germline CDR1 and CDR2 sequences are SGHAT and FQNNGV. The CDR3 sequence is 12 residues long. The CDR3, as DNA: TGTGCCAGCAGCCAAAGGGACGCTGAAGCTTTCTTT. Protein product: CASSQRDAEAFF. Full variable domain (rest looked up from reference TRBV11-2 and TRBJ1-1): EAGVAQSPRYKIIEKRQSVAFWCNPISGHATLYWYQQILGQGPKLLIQFQNNGVVDDSQLPKDRFSAERLKGVDSTLKIQPAKLEDSAVYLCASSQRDAEAFFGQGTRLTVV.

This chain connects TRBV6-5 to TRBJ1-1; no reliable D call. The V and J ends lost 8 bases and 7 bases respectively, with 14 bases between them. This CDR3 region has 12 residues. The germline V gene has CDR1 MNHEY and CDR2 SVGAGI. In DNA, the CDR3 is TGTGCCAGCGCCAATAGGCCGGGTGAAGCTTTCTTT. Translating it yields CASANRPGEAFF.

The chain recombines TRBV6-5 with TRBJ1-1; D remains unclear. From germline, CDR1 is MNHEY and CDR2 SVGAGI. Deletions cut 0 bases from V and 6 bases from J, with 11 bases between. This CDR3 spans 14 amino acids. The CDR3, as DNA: TGTGCCAGCAGTTACTCGGAGAAAAGCTCTGAAGCTTTCTTT. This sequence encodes CASSYSEKSSEAFF.

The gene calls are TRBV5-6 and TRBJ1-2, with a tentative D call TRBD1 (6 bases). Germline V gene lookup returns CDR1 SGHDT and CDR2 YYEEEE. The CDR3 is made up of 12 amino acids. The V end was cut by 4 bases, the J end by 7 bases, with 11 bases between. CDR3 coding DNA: TGTGCCAGCAGCACCTACAGGGTTGGCTACACCTTC. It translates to CASSTYRVGYTF.

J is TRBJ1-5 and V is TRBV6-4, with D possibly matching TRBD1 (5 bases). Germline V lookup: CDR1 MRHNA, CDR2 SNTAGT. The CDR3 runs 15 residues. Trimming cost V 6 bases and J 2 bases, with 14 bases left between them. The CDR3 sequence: CASRPSGGGNQPQHF. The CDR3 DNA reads TGTGCCAGCAGGCCCTCGGGGGGGGGCAATCAGCCCCAGCATTTT.

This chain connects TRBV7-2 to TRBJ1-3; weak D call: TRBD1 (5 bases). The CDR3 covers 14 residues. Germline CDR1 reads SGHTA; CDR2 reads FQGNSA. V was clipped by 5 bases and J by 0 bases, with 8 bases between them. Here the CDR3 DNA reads TGTGCCAGCAGCGAGACAGTCTCTGGAAACACCATATATTTT. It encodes CASSETVSGNTIYF.